These 9 T cell receptor beta chains came from one sample sequenced in a study of T cell repertoires in cytomegalovirus infection. TCRdb processed the reads anew with MiXCR; each CDR3 protein has one entry. The sample holds about 360,000 distinct CDR3 sequences, around 18% seen once. Sequenced material: PBMCs. Source of these receptors: a human donor in good health (CMV status not recorded). Some clones in this sample may be carry-over from other donors' samples.

This clonotype appeared many times. The chain links TRBV7-2 to TRBJ1-2; 7 bases line up with TRBD1. CDR3 length: 15 residues. V was clipped by 5 bases and J by 3 bases; unmatched bases: 9. Germline CDR1 is SGHTA and CDR2 is FQGNSA. The CDR3 DNA reads as TGTGCCAGCAGCCTAGGGGGCACGGGGGACTATGGCTACACCTTC. This sequence encodes CASSLGGTGDYGYTF.

At least ten counts were recorded for this clonotype. The V and J genes are TRBV7-8 and TRBJ1-5; 10 bases align to TRBD1. The CDR3 extends over 17 amino acids. Trimming took 0 bases from V and 13 from J; bases not matched to a gene: 15. Germline V gives CDR1 SGHVS, CDR2 FQNEAQ. Written as DNA, the CDR3 is TGTGCCAGCAGCTTAGCGGGGCTGGGACAGGGGTCTAATTATCAGCATTTT. Its translation: CASSLAGLGQGSNYQHF.

This clonotype was recorded a few times. This sequence joins TRBV12-3 or TRBV12-4 and TRBJ2-5; D might be TRBD2 (7 bases). Between the trimmed V and J ends, which lost 3 bases and 2 bases, there was a span of 16 bases. The CDR3 is made up of 16 amino acids. CDR3 bases: TGTGCCAGCAGTTTGGGGGGAGGGGGGGCACAAGAGACCCAGTACTTC. Protein product: CASSLGGGGAQETQYF.

Concerning this clonotype: This sequence may be a read error, since a much larger clone differs from it by one base. This rearrangement joins TRBV20-1 to TRBJ2-3; 11 nucleotides agree with TRBD2. This CDR3 region has 14 residues. V shed 3 bases and J 4 bases; nucleotides not matched to a gene: 3. CDR1 is DFQATT, CDR2 SNEGSKA, per germline (reference sequence). CDR3 sequence: CSARIAGGPDTQYF. The CDR3 DNA sequence: TGCAGTGCTAGGATAGCGGGAGGGCCAGATACGCAGTATTTT.

V gene TRBV7-9 combines with J gene TRBJ2-5; D is ambiguous. V gave up 5 bases and J gave up 13 bases, with 17 bases separating them. Germline V CDR1 and CDR2: SEHNR, FQNEAQ (reference sequence). This CDR3 is built from 12 residues. CDR3 sequence (DNA): TGTGCCAGCAGCCAAACTCGGGTAGCCCGGTACTTC. Residues: CASSQTRVARYF.

There are many counts of this clonotype. The chain recombines TRBV7-6 with TRBJ1-5; D gene ambiguous. This CDR3 has 15 amino acids. CDR1 is SGHVS, CDR2 FNYEAQ, per germline. With 1 base removed from V and 3 bases from J, the gap between germline ends came to 10 bases. DNA of the CDR3: TGTGCCAGCAGCTTAGGGCCAGACCCCAATCAGCCCCAGCATTTT. Translation: CASSLGPDPNQPQHF.

This clonotype has only a few counts. The chain links TRBV7-9 to TRBJ2-3, with TRBD2 identical over 7 bases. Per the germline V gene, CDR1 is SEHNR and CDR2 is FQNEAQ (reference sequence). The CDR3 spans 16 residues. Losses at the gene ends were 5 bases for V and 2 bases for J; bases not matched to a gene: 10. The CDR3 DNA is TGTGCCAGCAGCCCCGTCGGTCTAGCGGTCACAGATACGCAGTATTTT. It codes for CASSPVGLAVTDTQYF.

This clonotype appeared many times. The chain couples TRBV6-2 or TRBV6-3 to TRBJ2-2, with D uncertain. V lost 1 base and J lost 3, with 3 bases in between. Germline CDR1 and CDR2: MNHEY and SVGEGT. This CDR3 comprises 13 residues. The CDR3 sequence: CASSYLDTGELFF. CDR3 bases: TGTGCCAGCAGTTACTTAGACACCGGGGAGCTGTTTTTT.

The J gene is TRBJ2-2, the V gene TRBV7-6; D call uncertain. Between the trimmed V and J ends, which lost 4 bases and 8 bases, there was a span of 5 bases. Germline V gives CDR1 SGHVS, CDR2 FNYEAQ. The CDR3 sequence is 11 residues long. The CDR3 sequence: CASSSVGELFF. The CDR3 DNA is TGTGCCAGCAGCTCGGTGGGGGAGCTGTTTTTT.